The clone carrying this T cell receptor beta chain has a handful of counts. As yet, its antigen is unknown. This sample was included in a study of blood T cells in healthy people across ages. Study information: Template-switching capture recovered about one barcoded beta molecule per two T cells.

Germline CDR1 SGHAT, CDR2 FQNNGV. The V segment lost 5 bases and the J segment 9 bases; nucleotides outside the gene matches: 14. The CDR3 covers 16 residues. Donors gave ten milliliters of peripheral blood apiece. Broader study findings: Researchers judged that diversity estimates from one million T cells fell short of true values. Relative to aged donors, long-lived donors carried more naive CD4+ cells and displayed higher diversity.

Together with a sample-barcoded 5' primer, a J-beta primer mix was included in a second PCR lasting roughly 6 to 12 cycles. TCRdb redid the calling of the 5' RACE reads with MiXCR, one entry per CDR3 protein. The sample carries 650,000 to 950,000 distinct CDR3 sequences, 40% to 50% recorded once. This chain connects TRBV11-2 to TRBJ2-1; 9 nucleotides align to TRBD2. Material for sequencing was blood. The sequence was collected from a man aged 55 to 70 in good health. CDR3 sequence (DNA): TGTGCCAGCAGCCCCGGTAGGGGACTAGCTTATGTTGAGCAGTTCTTC. Protein sequence: CASSPGRGLAYVEQFF.